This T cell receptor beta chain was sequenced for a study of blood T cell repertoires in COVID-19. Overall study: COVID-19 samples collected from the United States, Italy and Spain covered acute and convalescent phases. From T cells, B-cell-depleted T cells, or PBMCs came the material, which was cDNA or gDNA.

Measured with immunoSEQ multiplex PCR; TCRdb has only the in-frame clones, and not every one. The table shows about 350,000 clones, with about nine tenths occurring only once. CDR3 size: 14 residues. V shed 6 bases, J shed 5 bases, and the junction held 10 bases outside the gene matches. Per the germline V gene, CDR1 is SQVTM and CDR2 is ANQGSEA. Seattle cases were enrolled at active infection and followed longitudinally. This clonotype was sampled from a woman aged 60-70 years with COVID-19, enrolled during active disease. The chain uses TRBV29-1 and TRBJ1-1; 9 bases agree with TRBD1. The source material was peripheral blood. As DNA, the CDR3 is TGCAGCGTACACCAGACAGGGGGAGGAACTGAAGCTTTCTTT. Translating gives CSVHQTGGGTEAFF.